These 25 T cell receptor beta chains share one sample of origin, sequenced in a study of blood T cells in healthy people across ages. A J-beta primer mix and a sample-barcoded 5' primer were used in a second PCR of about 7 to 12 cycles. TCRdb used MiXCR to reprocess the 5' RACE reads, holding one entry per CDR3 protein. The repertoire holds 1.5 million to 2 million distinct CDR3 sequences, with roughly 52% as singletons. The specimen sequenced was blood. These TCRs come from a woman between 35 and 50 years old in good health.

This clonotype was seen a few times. CDR3 loop: CASSPYPSETQYF. CDR3 coding DNA: TGTGCCAGCAGCCCTTATCCCTCGGAGACCCAGTACTTC. The chain is built from TRBV7-3 and TRBJ2-5; D call uncertain. This CDR3 spans 13 amino acids. Germline-derived CDR1 and CDR2 are SGHTA and FQGTGA. Deletions cut 5 bases from V and 5 bases from J, with 12 bases between.

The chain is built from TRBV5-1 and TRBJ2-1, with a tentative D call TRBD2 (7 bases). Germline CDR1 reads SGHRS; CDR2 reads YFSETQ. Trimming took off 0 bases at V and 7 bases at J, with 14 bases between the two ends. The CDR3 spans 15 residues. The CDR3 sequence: CASSLERGGPNEQFF. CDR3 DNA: TGCGCCAGCAGCTTGGAAAGGGGGGGCCCAAATGAGCAGTTCTTC.

Written as DNA, the CDR3 is TGTGCCACCAGCAGAGATCAAGGCAGCCAAGAGACCCAGTACTTC. Amino acids: CATSRDQGSQETQYF. This rearrangement joins TRBV15 to TRBJ2-7; D not resolved. With the DNA end fitting TRBJ2-5 better, the J assignment may be wrong. The CDR3 is 15 residues long. In germline, CDR1 is LNHNV, CDR2 YYDKDF (reference sequence).

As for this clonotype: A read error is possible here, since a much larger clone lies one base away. CDR3 loop: CASSTPGTSYDEQFF. CDR3 nucleotides: TGTGCCAGCAGCACACCCGGGACATCCTACGATGAGCAGTTCTTC. The V gene is TRBV7-2, the J gene TRBJ2-1, with D perhaps TRBD1 (6 bases). The germline V gene has CDR1 SGHTA and CDR2 FQGNSA. This CDR3 comprises 15 residues.

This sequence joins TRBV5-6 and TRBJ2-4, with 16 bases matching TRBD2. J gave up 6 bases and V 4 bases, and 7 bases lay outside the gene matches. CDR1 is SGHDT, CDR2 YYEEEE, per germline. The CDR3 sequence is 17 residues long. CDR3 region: CASSRGTSGGAANIQYF. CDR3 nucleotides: TGTGCCAGCAGCCGCGGGACTAGCGGGGGGGCGGCAAACATTCAGTACTTC.

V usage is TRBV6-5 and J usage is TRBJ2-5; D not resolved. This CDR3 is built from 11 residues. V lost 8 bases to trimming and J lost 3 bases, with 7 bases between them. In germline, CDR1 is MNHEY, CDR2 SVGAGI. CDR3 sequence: CASGYKETQYF. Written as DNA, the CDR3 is TGTGCCAGCGGGTATAAAGAGACCCAGTACTTC.

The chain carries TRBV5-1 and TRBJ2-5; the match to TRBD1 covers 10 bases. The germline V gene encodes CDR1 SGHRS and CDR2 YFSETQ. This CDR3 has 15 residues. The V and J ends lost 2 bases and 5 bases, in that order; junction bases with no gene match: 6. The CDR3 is CASSFGTGVTETQYF. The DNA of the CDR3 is TGCGCCAGCAGCTTCGGGACAGGGGTTACGGAGACCCAGTACTTC.

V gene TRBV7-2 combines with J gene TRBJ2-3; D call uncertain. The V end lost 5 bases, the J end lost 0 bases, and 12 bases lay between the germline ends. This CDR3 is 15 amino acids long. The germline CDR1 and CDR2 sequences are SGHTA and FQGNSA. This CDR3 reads CASSPSRASTDTQYF. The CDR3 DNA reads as TGTGCCAGCAGCCCCAGTCGGGCTAGCACAGATACGCAGTATTTT.

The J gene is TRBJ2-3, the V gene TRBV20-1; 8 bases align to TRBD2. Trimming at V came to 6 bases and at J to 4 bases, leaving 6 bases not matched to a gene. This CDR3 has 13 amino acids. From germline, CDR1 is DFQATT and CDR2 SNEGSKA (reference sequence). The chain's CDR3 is CSAIAGPADTQYF. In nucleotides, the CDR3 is TGCAGTGCAATAGCGGGACCGGCAGATACGCAGTATTTT.

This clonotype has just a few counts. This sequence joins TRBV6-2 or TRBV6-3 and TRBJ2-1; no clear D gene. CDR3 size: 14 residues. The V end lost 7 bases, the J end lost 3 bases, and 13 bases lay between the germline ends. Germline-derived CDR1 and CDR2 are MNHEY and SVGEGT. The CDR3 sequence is CASKRAPYYNEQFF. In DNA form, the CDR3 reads TGTGCCAGCAAAAGGGCCCCCTACTACAATGAGCAGTTCTTC.

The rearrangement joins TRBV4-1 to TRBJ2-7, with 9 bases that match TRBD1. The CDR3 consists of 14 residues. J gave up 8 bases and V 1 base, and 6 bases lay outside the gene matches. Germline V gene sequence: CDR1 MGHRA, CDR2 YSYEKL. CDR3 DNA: TGCGCCAGCAGCCAAGGGACAGGGGATTACAAGCAGTACTTC. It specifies CASSQGTGDYKQYF.

CDR3 in DNA: TGTGCCAGCAAGGGGGCTCGAGACACTGAAGCTTTCTTT. This codes for CASKGARDTEAFF. The chain combines TRBV12-3 or TRBV12-4 with TRBJ1-1; 7 bases fit TRBD1. This CDR3 has 13 residues. With 7 bases clipped from V and 3 bases from J, the junction kept 5 bases outside the gene matches.

This CDR3 is CASSFSGTGGLLVYGYTF. The CDR3 DNA reads as TGTGCCAGCAGTTTCTCCGGGACAGGGGGCCTCTTGGTCTATGGCTACACCTTC. The chain uses TRBV27 and TRBJ1-2, with 12 bases identical to TRBD1. The CDR3 contains 18 residues. The J segment lost 4 bases and the V segment lost 3 bases, leaving 12 bases of the junction unmatched. Germline CDR1 reads MNHEY; CDR2 reads SMNVEV (reference sequence).

The CDR3 here is CASSQGPGVAEQFF. The DNA for the CDR3 is TGTGCCAGCAGCCAAGGTCCGGGGGTCGCCGAGCAGTTCTTC. The J gene is TRBJ2-1, the V gene TRBV14; D is possibly TRBD2 (6 bases). In germline, CDR1 is SGHDN, CDR2 FVKESK. Trimming cost V 1 base and J 10 bases, with 14 bases left between them. This CDR3 is 14 amino acids long. Complete variable domain (other parts from reference TRBV14 and TRBJ2-1): EAGVTQFPSHSVIEKGQTVTLRCDPISGHDNLYWYRRVMGKEIKFLLHFVKESKQDESGMPNNRFLAERTGGTYSTLKVQPAELEDSGVYFCASSQGPGVAEQFFGPGTRLTVL.

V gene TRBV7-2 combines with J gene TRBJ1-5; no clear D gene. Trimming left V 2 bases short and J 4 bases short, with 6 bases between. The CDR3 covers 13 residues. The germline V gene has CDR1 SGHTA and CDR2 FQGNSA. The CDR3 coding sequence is TGTGCCAGCAGCTTAAAACCGAATCAGCCCCAGCATTTT. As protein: CASSLKPNQPQHF.

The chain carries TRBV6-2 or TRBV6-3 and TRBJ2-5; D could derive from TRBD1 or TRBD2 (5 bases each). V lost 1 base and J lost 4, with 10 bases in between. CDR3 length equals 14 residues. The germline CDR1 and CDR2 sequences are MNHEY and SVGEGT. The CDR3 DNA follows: TGTGCCAGCAGTTACTGGGGACCTCGAGAGACCCAGTACTTC. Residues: CASSYWGPRETQYF.

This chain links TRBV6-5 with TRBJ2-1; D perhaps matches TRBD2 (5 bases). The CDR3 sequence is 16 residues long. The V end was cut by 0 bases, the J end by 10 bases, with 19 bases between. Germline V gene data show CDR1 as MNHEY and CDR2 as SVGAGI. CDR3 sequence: CASSYSRGSPGGEQFF. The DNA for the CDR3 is TGTGCCAGCAGTTACTCGAGAGGCAGTCCGGGCGGGGAGCAGTTCTTC.

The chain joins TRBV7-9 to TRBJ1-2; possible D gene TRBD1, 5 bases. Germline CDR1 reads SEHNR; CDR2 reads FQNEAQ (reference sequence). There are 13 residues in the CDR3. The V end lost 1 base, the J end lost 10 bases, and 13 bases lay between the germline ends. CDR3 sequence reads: CASSLDGGTDYTF. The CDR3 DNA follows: TGTGCCAGCAGCTTAGATGGGGGGACCGACTACACCTTC. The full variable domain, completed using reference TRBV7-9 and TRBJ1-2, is DTGVSQNPRHKITKRGQNVTFRCDPISEHNRLYWYRQTLGQGPEFLTYFQNEAQLEKSRLLSDRFSAERPKGSFSTLEIQRTEQGDSAMYLCASSLDGGTDYTFGSGTRLTVV.

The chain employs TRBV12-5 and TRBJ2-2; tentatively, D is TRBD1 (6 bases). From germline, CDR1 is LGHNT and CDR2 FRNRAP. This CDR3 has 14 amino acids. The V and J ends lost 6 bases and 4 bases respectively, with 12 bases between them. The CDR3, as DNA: TGTGCTAGTGGCCCCACAGGGTCCACCGGGGAGCTGTTTTTT. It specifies CASGPTGSTGELFF.

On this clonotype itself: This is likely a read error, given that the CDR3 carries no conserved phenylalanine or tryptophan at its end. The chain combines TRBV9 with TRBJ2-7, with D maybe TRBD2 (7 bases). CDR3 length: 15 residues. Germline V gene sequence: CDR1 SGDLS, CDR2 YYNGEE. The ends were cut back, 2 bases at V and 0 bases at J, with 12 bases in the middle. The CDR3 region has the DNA TGTGCCAGCAGCGTGCGCGGGGGCCTCTCCTACGAGCAGTACTAC. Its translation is CASSVRGGLSYEQYY.

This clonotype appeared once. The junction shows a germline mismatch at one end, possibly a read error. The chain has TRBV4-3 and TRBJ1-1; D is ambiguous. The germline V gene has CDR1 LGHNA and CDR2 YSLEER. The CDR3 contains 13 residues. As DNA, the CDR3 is TGCACCAGCAGCCAAGGCACATTCACTGAAGCTTTCTTT. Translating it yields CTSSQGTFTEAFF.

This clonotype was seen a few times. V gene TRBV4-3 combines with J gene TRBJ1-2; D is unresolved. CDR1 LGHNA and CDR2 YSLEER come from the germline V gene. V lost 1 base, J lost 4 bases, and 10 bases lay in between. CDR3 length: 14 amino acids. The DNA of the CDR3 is TGCGCCAGCAGCCAAGCGGGTGGGATCTATGGCTACACCTTC. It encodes CASSQAGGIYGYTF.

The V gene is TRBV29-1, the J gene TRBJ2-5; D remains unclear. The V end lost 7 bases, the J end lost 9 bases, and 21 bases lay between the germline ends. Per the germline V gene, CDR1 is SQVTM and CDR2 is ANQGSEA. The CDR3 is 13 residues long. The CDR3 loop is CSAYIRVLGAQYF. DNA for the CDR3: TGCAGCGCCTACATTCGGGTCCTTGGGGCCCAGTACTTC.

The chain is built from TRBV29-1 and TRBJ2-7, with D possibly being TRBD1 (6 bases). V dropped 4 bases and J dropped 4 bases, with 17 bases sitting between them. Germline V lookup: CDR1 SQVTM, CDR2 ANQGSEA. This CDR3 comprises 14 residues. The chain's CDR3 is CSVASGEKSYEQYF. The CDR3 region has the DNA TGCAGCGTTGCTTCAGGGGAAAAGAGTTACGAGCAGTACTTC.

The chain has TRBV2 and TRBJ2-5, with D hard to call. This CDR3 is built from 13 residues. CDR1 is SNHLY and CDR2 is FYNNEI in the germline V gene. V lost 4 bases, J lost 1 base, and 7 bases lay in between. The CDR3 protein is CASSGLIQETQYF. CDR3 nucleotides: TGTGCCAGCAGTGGGTTAATCCAAGAGACCCAGTACTTC.